This section outlines one TCR beta chain sequence together with its context. Its antigen is currently unknown. This entry belongs to a study of shared clonotypes between healthy human individuals. The method was immunoSEQ multiplex PCR; TCRdb's version includes in-frame clones alone and lacks a portion of them. The sample consists of about 1.9 million clones, roughly 95% of them appearing once. CD45RO-negative, CCR7-selected cells formed the naive CD8 fraction, which excluded terminally differentiated effector memory CD45RA+ cells. Germline V gene lookup returns CDR1 MNHEY and CDR2 SVGAGI. Trimming took off 6 bases at V and 0 bases at J, with 15 bases between the two ends. The CDR3 is 15 amino acids. Study-wide results and limits: Naive subsets typically showed greater estimated richness than memory subsets.

Sequencing was carried out using naive CD8+ T cells from PBMCs. This clonotype was obtained from a man between 18 and 35 years old in good health. Some clones in this sample may be carry-over from other donors' samples. V and J are TRBV6-5 and TRBJ2-7; D may be TRBD1 (6 bases). The CDR3 is CASRPGQWSSYEQYF. The CDR3 nucleotides are TGTGCCAGCAGACCCGGACAGTGGAGCTCCTACGAGCAGTACTTC.